One T cell receptor beta chain is described in this entry. The data are from a study of T cell changes during pregnancy in multiple sclerosis. This CDR3 comprises 20 residues. Germline V gene data show CDR1 as LNHDA and CDR2 as SQIVND (reference sequence). V shed 9 bases and J 2 bases; nucleotides not matched to a gene: 21. Measured with immunoSEQ multiplex PCR; TCRdb has only the in-frame clones, and not every one. The table has over 35,000 clones, around 90% seen once. The clonotype originates from a female donor with multiple sclerosis, enrolled in a pregnancy study. The chain has TRBV19 and TRBJ1-5; TRBD1 matches at 11 bases. This specimen was CD4+ T cells from peripheral blood mononuclear cells, taken in the third trimester of pregnancy. DNA of the CDR3: TGTGCCAGCGATACACCGCCTCCGGGACAGGGGGTTTTCGGCAATCAGCCCCAGCATTTT. This gives the protein CASDTPPPGQGVFGNQPQHF.